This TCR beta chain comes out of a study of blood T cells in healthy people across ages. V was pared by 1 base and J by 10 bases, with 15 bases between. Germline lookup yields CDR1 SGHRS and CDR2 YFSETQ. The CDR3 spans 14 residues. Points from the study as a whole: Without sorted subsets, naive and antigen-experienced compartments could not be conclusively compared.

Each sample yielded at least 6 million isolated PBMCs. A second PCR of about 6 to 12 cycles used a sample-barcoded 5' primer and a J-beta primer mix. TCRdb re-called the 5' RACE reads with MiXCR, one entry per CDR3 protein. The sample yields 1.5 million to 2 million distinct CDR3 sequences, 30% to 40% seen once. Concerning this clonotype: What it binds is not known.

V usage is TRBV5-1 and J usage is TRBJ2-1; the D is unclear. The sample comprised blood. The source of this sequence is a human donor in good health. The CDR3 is CASSLRIHQSEQFF. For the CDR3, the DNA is TGCGCCAGCAGCTTGAGGATTCACCAGAGCGAGCAGTTCTTC.